This TCR beta chain stems from a study of response to subunit inactivated influenza vaccine. TCRdb re-called the RT-PCR reads through MiXCR, storing one row per CDR3 protein. The sample consists of about 180,000 distinct CDR3 sequences, approximately 8.7% of them appearing once. Sequenced here: non-naive T cells sorted from PBMCs, sampled on the day of vaccination. This sequence was found in a man aged 50 to 59 who received an inactivated influenza vaccine.

CDR3 sequence reads: CAISESARGDSPLHF. As DNA, the CDR3 is TGTGCCATCAGTGAGTCGGCAAGAGGAGATTCACCCCTCCACTTT. This chain joins TRBV10-3 and TRBJ1-6, with unresolved D. Per germline, CDR1 ENHRY and CDR2 SYGVKD. The V end lost 0 bases, the J end lost 8 bases, and 11 bases lay between the germline ends. This CDR3 region has 15 residues.